The source of this T cell receptor beta chain is a study of persistence of HIV-infected CD4 T cells. Whole-study results and caveats: Within sorted populations, more oligoclonal TCRs accompanied more oligoclonal proviruses.

To note about this clone: Its antigen is not identified.

This was the immunoSEQ version 4 assay in survey mode. Some clones are missing from TCRdb's copy, which holds only in-frame ones; the method was immunoSEQ multiplex PCR. The sample yields roughly 28,000 clones, roughly 75% seen once. Germline V CDR1 and CDR2: GTSNPN, SVGIG (reference sequence). V shed 4 bases and J 3 bases; nucleotides not matched to a gene: 3. The CDR3 runs 13 residues. Cells were stimulated with CMV-infected fibroblast lysates at 10 ug/mL. CD40L-negative CD69-negative CD45RO-high memory CD4+ T cells were sorted as populations depleted of antigen-responding cells. For about 17 hours, CD8-depleted PBMCs received anti-CD28/CD49d costimulation, a CD40-blocking antibody and enfuvirtide.

The chain is built from TRBV30 and TRBJ1-2, with 9 bases matching TRBD1. The sequence was obtained from an adult woman with HIV who was CMV-seropositive. Sequenced here: CD4+ T cells sorted from PBMCs after roughly 18-hour stimulation, sampled from a patient who received antiretroviral therapy. The CDR3 coding sequence is TGTGCCTGGAAGGACAGGGGACACTATGGCTACACCTTC. It yields the protein CAWKDRGHYGYTF.